The T cell receptor beta chain described here comes from a study of vaccination effects on CD4 cells after COVID-19. Study context: Sampling occurred a median 72 days post second dose, range 14 to 241. A few million PBMC per well were cultured with around 9.6 IU/ml IL-2 and around 9.4 ug/ml peptides.

The authors isolated CD4+ T cells after around 10 days of culture. Participants received two doses of either the BNT162b2 or mRNA-1273 vaccine. A half-medium replacement with IL-2 medium was carried out on days 3 and 7. Assay: immunoSEQ multiplex PCR; the TCRdb copy retains only in-frame clones and omits some. The table includes tens of thousands of clones, roughly 74% detected once. Trimming pared 4 bases from V and 4 bases from J, leaving 10 bases between. The CDR3 covers 13 residues. Germline V CDR1 and CDR2: SGHDT, YYEEEE. General observations from the study: The study found marked clonal contraction of infection- and vaccine-induced clones late after vaccination.

Comments on this clone: Its specificity is unknown.

The TCR comes from a human donor who received a COVID-19 vaccine. The specimen was CD4+ T cells from PBMCs cultured without peptide, collected after COVID-19 vaccination. The chain has TRBV5-6 and TRBJ2-3; D might be TRBD2 (6 bases). The CDR3 DNA sequence: TGTGCCAGCAGCCGGGACTCGGCAGATACGCAGTATTTT. Amino acids: CASSRDSADTQYF.